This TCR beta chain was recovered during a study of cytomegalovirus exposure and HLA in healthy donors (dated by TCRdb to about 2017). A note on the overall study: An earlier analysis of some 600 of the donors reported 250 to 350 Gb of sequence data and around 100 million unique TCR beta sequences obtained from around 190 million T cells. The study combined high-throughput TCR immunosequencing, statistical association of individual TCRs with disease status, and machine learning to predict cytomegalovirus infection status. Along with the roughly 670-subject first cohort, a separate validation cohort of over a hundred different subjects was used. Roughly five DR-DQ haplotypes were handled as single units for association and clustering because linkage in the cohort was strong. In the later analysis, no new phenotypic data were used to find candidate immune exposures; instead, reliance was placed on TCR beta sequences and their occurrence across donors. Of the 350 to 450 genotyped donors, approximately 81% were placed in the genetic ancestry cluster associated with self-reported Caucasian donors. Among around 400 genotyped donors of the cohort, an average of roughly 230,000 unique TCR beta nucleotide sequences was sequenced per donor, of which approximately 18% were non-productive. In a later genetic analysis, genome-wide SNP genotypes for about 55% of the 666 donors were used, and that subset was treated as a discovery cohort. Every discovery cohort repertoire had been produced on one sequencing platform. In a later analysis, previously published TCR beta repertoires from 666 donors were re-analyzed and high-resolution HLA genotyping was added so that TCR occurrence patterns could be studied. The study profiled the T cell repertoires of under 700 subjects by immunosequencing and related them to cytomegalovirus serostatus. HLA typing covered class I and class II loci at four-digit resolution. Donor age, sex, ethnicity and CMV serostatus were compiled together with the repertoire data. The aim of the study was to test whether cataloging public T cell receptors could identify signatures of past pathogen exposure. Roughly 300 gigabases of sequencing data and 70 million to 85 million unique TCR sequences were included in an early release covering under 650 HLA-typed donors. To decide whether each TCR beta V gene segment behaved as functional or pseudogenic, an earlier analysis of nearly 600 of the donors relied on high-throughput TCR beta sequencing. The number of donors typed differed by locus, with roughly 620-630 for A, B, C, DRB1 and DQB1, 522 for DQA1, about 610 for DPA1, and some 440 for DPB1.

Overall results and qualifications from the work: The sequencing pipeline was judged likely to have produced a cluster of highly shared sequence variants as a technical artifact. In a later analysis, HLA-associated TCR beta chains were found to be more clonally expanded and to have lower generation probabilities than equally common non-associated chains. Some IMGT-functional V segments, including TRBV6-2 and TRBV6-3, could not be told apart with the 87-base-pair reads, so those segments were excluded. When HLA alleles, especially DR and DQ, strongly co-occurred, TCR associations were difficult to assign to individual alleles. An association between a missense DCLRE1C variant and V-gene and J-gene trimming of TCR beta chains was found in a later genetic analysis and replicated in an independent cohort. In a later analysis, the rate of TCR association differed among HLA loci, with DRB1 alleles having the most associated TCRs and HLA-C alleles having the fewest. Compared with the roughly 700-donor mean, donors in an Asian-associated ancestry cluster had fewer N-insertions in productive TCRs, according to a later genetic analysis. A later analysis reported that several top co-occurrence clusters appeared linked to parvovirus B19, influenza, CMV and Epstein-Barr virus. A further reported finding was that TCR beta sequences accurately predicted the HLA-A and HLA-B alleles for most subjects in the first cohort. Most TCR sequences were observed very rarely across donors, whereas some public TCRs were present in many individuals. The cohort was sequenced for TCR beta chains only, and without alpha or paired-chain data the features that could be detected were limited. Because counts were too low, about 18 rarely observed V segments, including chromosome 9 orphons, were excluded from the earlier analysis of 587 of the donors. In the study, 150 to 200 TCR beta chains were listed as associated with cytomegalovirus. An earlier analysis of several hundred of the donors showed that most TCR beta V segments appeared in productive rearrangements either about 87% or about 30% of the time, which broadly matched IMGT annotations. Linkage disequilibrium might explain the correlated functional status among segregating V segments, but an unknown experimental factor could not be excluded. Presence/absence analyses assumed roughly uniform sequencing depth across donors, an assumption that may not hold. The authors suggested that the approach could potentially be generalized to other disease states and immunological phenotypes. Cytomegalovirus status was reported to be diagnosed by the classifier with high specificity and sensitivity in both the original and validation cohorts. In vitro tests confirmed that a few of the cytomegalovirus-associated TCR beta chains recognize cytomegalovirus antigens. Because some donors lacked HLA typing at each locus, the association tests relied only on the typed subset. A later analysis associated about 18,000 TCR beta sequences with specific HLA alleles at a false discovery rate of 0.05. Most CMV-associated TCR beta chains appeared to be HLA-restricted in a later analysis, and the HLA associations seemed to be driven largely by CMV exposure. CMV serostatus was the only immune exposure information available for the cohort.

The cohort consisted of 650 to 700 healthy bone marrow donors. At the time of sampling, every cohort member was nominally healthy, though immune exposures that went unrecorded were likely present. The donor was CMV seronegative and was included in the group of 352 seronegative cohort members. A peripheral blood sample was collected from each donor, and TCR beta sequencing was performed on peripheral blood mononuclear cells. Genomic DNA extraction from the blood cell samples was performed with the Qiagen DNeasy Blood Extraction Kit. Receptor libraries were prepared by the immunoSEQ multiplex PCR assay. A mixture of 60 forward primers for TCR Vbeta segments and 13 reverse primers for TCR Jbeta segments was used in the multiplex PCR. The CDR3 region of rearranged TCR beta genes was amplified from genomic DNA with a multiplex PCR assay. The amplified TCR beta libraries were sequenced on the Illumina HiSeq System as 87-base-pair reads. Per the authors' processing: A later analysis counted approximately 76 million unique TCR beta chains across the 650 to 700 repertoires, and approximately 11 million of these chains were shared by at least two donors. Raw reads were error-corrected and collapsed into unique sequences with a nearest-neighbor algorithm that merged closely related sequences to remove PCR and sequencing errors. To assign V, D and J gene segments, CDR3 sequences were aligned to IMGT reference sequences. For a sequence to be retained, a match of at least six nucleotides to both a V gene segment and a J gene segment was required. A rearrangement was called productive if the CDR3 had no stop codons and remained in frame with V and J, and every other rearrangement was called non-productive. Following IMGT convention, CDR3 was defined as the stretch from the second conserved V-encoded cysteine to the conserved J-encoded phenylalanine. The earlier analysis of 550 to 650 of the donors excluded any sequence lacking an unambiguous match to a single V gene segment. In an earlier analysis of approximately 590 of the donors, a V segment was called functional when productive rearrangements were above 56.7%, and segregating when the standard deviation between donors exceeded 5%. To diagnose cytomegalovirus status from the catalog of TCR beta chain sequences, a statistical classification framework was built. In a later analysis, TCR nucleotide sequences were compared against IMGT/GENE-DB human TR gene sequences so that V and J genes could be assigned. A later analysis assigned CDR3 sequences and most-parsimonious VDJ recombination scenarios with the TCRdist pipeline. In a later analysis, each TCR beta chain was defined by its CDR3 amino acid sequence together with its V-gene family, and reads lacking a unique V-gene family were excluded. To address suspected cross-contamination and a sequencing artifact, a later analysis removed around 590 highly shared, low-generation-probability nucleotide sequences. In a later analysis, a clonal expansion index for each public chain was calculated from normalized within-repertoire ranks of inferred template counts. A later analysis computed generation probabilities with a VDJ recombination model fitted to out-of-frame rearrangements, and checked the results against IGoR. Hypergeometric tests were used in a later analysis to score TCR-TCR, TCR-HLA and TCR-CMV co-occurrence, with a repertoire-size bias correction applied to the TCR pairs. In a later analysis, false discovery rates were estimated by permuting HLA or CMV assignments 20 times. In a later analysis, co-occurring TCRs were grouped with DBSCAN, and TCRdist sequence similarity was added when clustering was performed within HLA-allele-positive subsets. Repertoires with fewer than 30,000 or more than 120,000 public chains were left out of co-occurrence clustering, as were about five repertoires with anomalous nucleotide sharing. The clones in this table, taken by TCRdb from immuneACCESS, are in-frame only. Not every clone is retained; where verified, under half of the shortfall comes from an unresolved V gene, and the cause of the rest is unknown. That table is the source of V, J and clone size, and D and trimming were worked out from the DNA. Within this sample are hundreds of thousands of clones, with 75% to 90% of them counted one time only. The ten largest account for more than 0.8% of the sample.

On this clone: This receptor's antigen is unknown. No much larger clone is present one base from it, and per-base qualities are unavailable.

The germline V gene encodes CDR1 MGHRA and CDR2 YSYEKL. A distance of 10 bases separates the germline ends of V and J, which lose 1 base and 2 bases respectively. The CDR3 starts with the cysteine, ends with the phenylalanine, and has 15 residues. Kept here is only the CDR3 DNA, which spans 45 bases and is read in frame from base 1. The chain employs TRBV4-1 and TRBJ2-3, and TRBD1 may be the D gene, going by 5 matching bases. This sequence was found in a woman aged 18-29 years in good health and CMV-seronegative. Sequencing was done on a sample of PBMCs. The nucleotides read TGCGCCAGCAGCCAAGTGGCGGACAACACAGATACGCAGTATTTT. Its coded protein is CASSQVADNTDTQYF.